The present TCR beta chain was sequenced within a study of T-cell memory formation after mild COVID-19. This CDR3 has 12 amino acids. V was clipped by 4 bases and J by 7 bases, with 12 bases between them. The germline V gene encodes CDR1 SGHDT and CDR2 YYEEEE. TCRdb analysed the 5' RACE reads with MiXCR anew, one entry per CDR3 protein. The sample has roughly 340,000 distinct CDR3 sequences; around 15% are singletons. The J gene is TRBJ2-7, the V gene TRBV5-6; D may be TRBD2 (5 bases). This TCR derives from a man between 18 and 29 years old who had mild COVID-19 (a few samples of this study predate the infection). Cell type and time point are not known. Sequencing was performed on PBMCs or a T cell subset sorted from them (not recorded which). CDR3 sequence reads: CASSPGPGEQYF. The DNA of the CDR3 is TGTGCCAGCAGCCCGGGCCCGGGAGAGCAGTACTTC.